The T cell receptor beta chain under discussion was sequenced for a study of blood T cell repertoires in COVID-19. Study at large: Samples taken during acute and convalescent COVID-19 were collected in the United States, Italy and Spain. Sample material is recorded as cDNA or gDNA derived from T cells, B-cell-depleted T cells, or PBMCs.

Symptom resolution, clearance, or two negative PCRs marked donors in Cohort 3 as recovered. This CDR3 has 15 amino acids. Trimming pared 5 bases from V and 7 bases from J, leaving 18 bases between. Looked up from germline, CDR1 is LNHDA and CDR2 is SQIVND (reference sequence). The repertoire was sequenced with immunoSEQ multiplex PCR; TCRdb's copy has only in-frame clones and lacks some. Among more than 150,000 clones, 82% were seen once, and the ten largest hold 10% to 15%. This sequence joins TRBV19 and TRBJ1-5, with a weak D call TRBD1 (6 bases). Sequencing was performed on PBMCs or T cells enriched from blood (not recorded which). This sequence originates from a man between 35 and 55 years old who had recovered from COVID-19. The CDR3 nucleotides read TGTGCCAGTAGTCGGGCAGGGGTTGATAGGCAGCCCCAGCATTTT. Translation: CASSRAGVDRQPQHF.